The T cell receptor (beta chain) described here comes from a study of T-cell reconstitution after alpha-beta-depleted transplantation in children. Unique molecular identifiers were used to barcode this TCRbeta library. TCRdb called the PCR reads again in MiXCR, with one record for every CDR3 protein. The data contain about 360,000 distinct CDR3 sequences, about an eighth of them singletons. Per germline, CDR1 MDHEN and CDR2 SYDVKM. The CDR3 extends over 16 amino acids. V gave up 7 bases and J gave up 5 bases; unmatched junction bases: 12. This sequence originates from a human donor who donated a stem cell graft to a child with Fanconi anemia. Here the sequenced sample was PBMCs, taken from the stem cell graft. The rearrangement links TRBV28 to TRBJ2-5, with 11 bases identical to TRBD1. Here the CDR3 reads CASTVGGQGAGETQYF. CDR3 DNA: TGTGCCAGCACAGTGGGTGGACAGGGGGCAGGGGAGACCCAGTACTTC. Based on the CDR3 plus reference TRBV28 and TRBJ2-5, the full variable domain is DVKVTQSSRYLVKRTGEKVFLECVQDMDHENMFWYRQDPGLGLRLIYFSYDVKMKEKGDIPEGYSVSREKKERFSLILESASTNQTSMYLCASTVGGQGAGETQYFGPGTRLLVL.